The next 9 T cell receptor beta chains were all read from a single sample in a study of shared clonotypes between healthy human individuals. The protocol was immunoSEQ multiplex PCR, while the TCRdb copy is restricted to in-frame clones and leaves out a portion. The data show some 2,000,000 clones, with approximately 96% seen just once and roughly 0.13% held by the top ten. The sequenced material came from naive CD4+ T cells sorted from blood. Subset reported: CD45RA+ positively selected. The source of these receptors is a young man in good health.

This clone was counted only a few times. The V and J genes are TRBV6-5 and TRBJ1-6; D unclear. CDR1 and CDR2 from the germline V gene are MNHEY and SVGAGI. Trimming pared 5 bases from V and 7 bases from J, leaving 12 bases between. This CDR3 is 14 amino acids long. Here the CDR3 DNA reads TGTGCCAGCAGTCGCAGGTCGATGAATTCACCCCTCCACTTT. Translated: CASSRRSMNSPLHF.

This chain connects TRBV19 to TRBJ2-5; D perhaps matches TRBD1 (6 bases). Germline lookup yields CDR1 LNHDA and CDR2 SQIVND (reference sequence). V was shortened by 5 bases and J by 2 bases, with 15 bases between the two germline ends. CDR3 length: 15 residues. The CDR3 loop reads CASSLGTRIQETQYF. The DNA for the CDR3 is TGTGCCAGTAGTCTCGGGACACGAATTCAAGAGACCCAGTACTTC.

The chain couples TRBV6-5 to TRBJ2-3, with 12 bases matching TRBD2. Germline CDR1 and CDR2: MNHEY and SVGAGI. Trimming cost V 7 bases and J 5 bases; bases outside gene matches: 7. The CDR3 sequence is 15 residues long. In DNA form, the CDR3 reads TGTGCCAGCAAACCGACTAGCGGGGGTTTAGATACGCAGTATTTT. It yields the protein CASKPTSGGLDTQYF.

The sample holds one count of this clone. This sequence joins TRBV6-5 and TRBJ2-1, with TRBD2 as a possible D gene (6 bases). V was shortened by 4 bases and J by 5 bases, with 12 bases between the two germline ends. CDR1 MNHEY and CDR2 SVGAGI come from the germline V gene. The CDR3 runs to 14 residues. CDR3 loop: CASSWAGKDNEQFF. The CDR3 DNA is TGTGCCAGCAGTTGGGCGGGAAAAGACAATGAGCAGTTCTTC.

The chain links TRBV9 to TRBJ1-1; no definite D call. CDR3 size: 13 residues. Germline lookup yields CDR1 SGDLS and CDR2 YYNGEE. The V gene lost 0 bases and the J gene lost 3 bases, with 6 bases spanning the gap. The CDR3 reads CASSVESDTEAFF. CDR3 sequence (DNA): TGTGCCAGCAGCGTAGAATCGGACACTGAAGCTTTCTTT. Drawing the rest from reference TRBV9 and TRBJ1-1, the complete variable domain is DSGVTQTPKHLITATGQRVTLRCSPRSGDLSVYWYQQSLDQGLQFLIQYYNGEERAKGNILERFSAQQFPDLHSELNLSSLELGDSALYFCASSVESDTEAFFGQGTRLTVV.

This clone was counted once. V gene TRBV2 combines with J gene TRBJ2-1; D remains ambiguous. CDR3 size: 15 residues. The germline gives CDR1 SNHLY, CDR2 FYNNEI. V lost 5 bases to trimming and J lost 4 bases, with 15 bases between them. The CDR3 here is CASSSPGGSYNEQFF. In nucleotides, the CDR3 is TGTGCCAGCAGTTCACCAGGCGGCTCTTACAATGAGCAGTTCTTC. The whole variable domain, filled in from reference TRBV2 and TRBJ2-1, reads EPEVTQTPSHQVTQMGQEVILRCVPISNHLYFYWYRQILGQKVEFLVSFYNNEISEKSEIFDDQFSVERPDGSNFTLKIRSTKLEDSAMYFCASSSPGGSYNEQFFGPGTRLTVL.

This chain joins TRBV10-1 and TRBJ2-7; D uncertain. The V gene lost 0 bases and the J gene lost 0 bases, with 3 bases spanning the gap. Germline V gives CDR1 WNHNN, CDR2 SYGVQD (reference sequence). This CDR3 has 13 amino acids. The CDR3 loop is CASSESLSYEQYF. The CDR3 DNA is TGCGCCAGCAGTGAGTCCCTCTCCTACGAGCAGTACTTC.

The rearrangement links TRBV11-2 to TRBJ2-1; D call uncertain. Trimming pared 5 bases from V and 6 bases from J, leaving 14 bases between. The CDR3 extends over 14 amino acids. Germline lookup yields CDR1 SGHAT and CDR2 FQNNGV. CDR3 coding DNA: TGTGCCAGCAGCCCCTTGGGCCTTGGCAATGAGCAGTTCTTC. Its translation: CASSPLGLGNEQFF.

On this clone: The sample carries other DNA sequences with the same CDR3. V usage is TRBV5-1 and J usage is TRBJ2-6; D not resolved. The CDR3 is 15 residues long. Trimming left V 0 bases short and J 0 bases short, with 4 bases between. CDR1 and CDR2 from the germline V gene are SGHRS and YFSETQ. Here the CDR3 DNA reads TGCGCCAGCAGCTTGGCCGCCTCTGGGGCCAACGTCCTGACTTTC. Translation: CASSLAASGANVLTF.